The rows below give T cell receptor beta chains drawn from one sample of a study of OX40 agonist ivuxolimab in advanced cancers. Libraries were prepared by immunoSEQ multiplex PCR; TCRdb keeps only in-frame clonotypes and omits some of them. The sample lists around 6,100 clones, around four fifths occurring once. Material: CD4+ or CD8+ T cells sorted from blood, obtained in a trial of the OX40 agonist ivuxolimab. The receptor set was obtained from an adult with an advanced solid tumor such as melanoma, head and neck, liver or kidney cancer. Each CDR3 is given with its conserved first and last residue. D genes are given only for firm matches. Expanded clones are given a class, and other clones once, few, many or no size at all.

.	.	TRBJ1-5	TRBV12-5	CASARGGREGNQPQHF	TGTGCTAGCGCTAGGGGGGGGCGTGAGGGCAATCAGCCCCAGCATTTT
TRBD1	once	TRBJ1-2	TRBV19	CASSIVGGGAAGYTF	TGTGCCAGTAGTATAGTTGGAGGGGGCGCAGCTGGCTACACCTTC
.	.	TRBJ1-1	TRBV4-1	CASSQSSVFTEAFF	TGCGCCAGCAGCCAATCTTCCGTATTCACTGAAGCTTTCTTT
TRBD1	.	TRBJ2-1	TRBV6-6	CASSPGTGGFEQFF	TGTGCCAGCAGTCCCGGGACAGGGGGATTTGAGCAGTTCTTC
.	.	TRBJ2-6	TRBV7-8	CASSFWCPQSRANVLTF	TGTGCCAGCAGCTTCTGGTGCCCACAAAGTCGGGCCAACGTCCTGACTTTC
TRBD2	.	TRBJ2-1	TRBV6-5	CASSLAGGPVNEQFF	TGTGCCAGCAGTTTAGCGGGAGGGCCTGTCAATGAGCAGTTCTTC
.	.	TRBJ1-1	TRBV16	CASSLDGVNTEAFF	TGTGCCAGCAGCCTCGACGGCGTGAACACTGAAGCTTTCTTT
.	.	TRBJ1-1	TRBV19	CASRSFGDTEAFF	TGTGCCAGTAGGTCCTTCGGGGACACTGAAGCTTTCTTT
.	.	TRBJ1-4	TRBV9	CASSVDGAGNEKLFF	TGTGCCAGCAGCGTAGACGGGGCCGGGAATGAAAAACTGTTTTTT
TRBD1	.	TRBJ1-1	TRBV2	CASRASGTAMNTEAFF	TGTGCCAGCAGAGCGTCCGGGACAGCGATGAACACTGAAGCTTTCTTT
.	.	TRBJ1-1	TRBV6-1	CASSERVNTEAFF	TGTGCCAGCAGTGAACGGGTGAACACTGAAGCTTTCTTT